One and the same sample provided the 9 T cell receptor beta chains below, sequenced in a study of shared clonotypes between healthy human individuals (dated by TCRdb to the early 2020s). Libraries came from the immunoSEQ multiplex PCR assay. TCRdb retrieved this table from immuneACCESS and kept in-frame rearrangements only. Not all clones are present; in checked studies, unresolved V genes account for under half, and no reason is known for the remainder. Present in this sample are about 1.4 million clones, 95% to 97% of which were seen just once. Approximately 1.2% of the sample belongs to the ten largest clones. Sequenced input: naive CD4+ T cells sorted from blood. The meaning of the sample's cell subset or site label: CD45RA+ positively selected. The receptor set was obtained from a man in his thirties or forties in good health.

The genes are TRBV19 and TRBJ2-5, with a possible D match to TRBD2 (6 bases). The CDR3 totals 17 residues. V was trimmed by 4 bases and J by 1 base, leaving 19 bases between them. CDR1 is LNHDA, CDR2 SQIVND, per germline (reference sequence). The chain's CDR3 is CASSTSSGSPFQETQYF. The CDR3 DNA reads TGTGCCAGTAGTACCTCCAGCGGGTCCCCATTCCAAGAGACCCAGTACTTC.

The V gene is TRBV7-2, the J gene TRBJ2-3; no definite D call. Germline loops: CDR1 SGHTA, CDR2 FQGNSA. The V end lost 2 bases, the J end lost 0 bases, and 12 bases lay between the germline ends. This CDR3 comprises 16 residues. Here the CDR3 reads CASSLMGQISTDTQYF. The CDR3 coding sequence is TGTGCCAGCAGCTTAATGGGCCAGATTAGCACAGATACGCAGTATTTT.

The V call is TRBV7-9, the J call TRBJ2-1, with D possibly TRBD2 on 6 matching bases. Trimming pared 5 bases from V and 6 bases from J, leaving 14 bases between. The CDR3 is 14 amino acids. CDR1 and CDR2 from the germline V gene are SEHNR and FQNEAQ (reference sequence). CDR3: CASSRLGRSNEQFF. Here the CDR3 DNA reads TGTGCCAGCAGCCGACTAGGGCGGAGCAATGAGCAGTTCTTC. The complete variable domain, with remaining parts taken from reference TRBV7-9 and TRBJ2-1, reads DTGVSQNPRHKITKRGQNVTFRCDPISEHNRLYWYRQTLGQGPEFLTYFQNEAQLEKSRLLSDRFSAERPKGSFSTLEIQRTEQGDSAMYLCASSRLGRSNEQFFGPGTRLTVL.

The CDR3 protein is CASSVEEGAGVEQYF. As DNA, the CDR3 is TGTGCCAGCAGCGTAGAAGAGGGTGCAGGGGTCGAGCAGTACTTC. The V and J genes are TRBV9 and TRBJ2-7; D is possibly TRBD1 (6 bases). The CDR3 is 15 residues long. The germline V gene encodes CDR1 SGDLS and CDR2 YYNGEE. V lost 0 bases to trimming and J lost 6 bases, with 16 bases between them.

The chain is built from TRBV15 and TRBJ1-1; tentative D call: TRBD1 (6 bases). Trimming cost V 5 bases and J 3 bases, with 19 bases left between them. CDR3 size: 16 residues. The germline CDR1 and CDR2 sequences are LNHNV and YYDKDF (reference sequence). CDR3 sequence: CATSPERGSRDTEAFF. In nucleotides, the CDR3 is TGTGCCACCAGCCCGGAGAGGGGGTCTCGGGACACTGAAGCTTTCTTT.

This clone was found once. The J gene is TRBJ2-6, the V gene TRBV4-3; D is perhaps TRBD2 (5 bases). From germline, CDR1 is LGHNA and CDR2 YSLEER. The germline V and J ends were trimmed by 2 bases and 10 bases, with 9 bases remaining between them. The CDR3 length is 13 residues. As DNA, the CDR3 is TGCGCCAGCAGCCAAACCGGAGGTAACGTCCTGACTTTC. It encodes CASSQTGGNVLTF.

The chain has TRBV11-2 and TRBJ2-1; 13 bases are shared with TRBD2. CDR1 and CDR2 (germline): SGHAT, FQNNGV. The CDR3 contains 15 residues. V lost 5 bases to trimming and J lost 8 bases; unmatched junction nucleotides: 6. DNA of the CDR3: TGTGCCAGCAGCGGCCGGACTAGCGGGAGCTATGAGCAGTTCTTC. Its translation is CASSGRTSGSYEQFF. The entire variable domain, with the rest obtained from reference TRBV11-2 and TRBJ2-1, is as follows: EAGVAQSPRYKIIEKRQSVAFWCNPISGHATLYWYQQILGQGPKLLIQFQNNGVVDDSQLPKDRFSAERLKGVDSTLKIQPAKLEDSAVYLCASSGRTSGSYEQFFGPGTRLTVL.

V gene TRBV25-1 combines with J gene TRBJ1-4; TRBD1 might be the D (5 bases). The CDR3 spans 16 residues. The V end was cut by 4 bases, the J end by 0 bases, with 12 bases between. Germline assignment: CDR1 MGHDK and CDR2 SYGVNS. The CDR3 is CASSGTRAATNEKLFF. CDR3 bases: TGTGCCAGCAGTGGTACCAGGGCGGCAACTAATGAAAAACTGTTTTTT.

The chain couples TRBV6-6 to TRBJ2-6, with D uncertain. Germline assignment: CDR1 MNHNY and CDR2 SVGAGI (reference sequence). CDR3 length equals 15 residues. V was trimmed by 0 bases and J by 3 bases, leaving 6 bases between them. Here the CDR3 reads CASSYSMGGANVLTF. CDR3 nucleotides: TGTGCCAGCAGTTACTCCATGGGTGGGGCCAACGTCCTGACTTTC.